The source of this T cell receptor beta chain is a study of T cells after yellow fever vaccination. On the study more broadly: Each low-cell-number fraction was prepared by means of SMART-Seq v4 Ultra Low Input.

One entry per CDR3 protein results from TCRdb running MiXCR on the 5' RACE reads. This table holds under 500,000 distinct CDR3 sequences, around 19% found once. Trimming left V 8 bases short and J 6 bases short, with 20 bases between. The CDR3 is 15 amino acids. Looked up from germline, CDR1 is LNHNV and CDR2 is YYDKDF (reference sequence). Study-wide points: A small share of clonotypes appeared in both CD4 and CD8 compartments. The study noted that FACS-sorted repertoires could contain abundant clonotypes contaminating from the bulk population. By day 5 rather than day 15, the secondary response had peaked, though it was weaker.

This clonotype was seen a few times. The antigen is unknown. Specimen: PBMCs, collected before the yellow fever booster vaccination. The V call is TRBV15, the J call TRBJ2-1; D may correspond to TRBD1 or TRBD2 (5 bases each). The sequence was obtained from a man aged 18 to 35 who received the YFV17D yellow fever vaccine. CDR3 in DNA: TGTGCCACCCCCCGGGACGTTGCAGGGTTCAATGAGCAGTTCTTC. As protein: CATPRDVAGFNEQFF.